Each of the 10 T cell receptor beta chains below was sequenced from the same sample in a study of blood T cell repertoires in COVID-19. TCRdb keeps only in-frame clones here, not all; method: immunoSEQ multiplex PCR. The sample contains 35,000 to 45,000 clones, roughly nine tenths of which appear only once. Sequencing was performed on peripheral blood. These receptors came from a man between 65 and 79 years old with acute or convalescent COVID-19.

The V and J genes are TRBV4-2 and TRBJ2-1; TRBD2 matches at 11 bases. J was trimmed by 7 bases and V by 4 bases; bases with no gene match: 9. There are 16 residues in the CDR3. Germline V gene sequence: CDR1 LGHNA, CDR2 YNFKEQ. The DNA of the CDR3 is TGTGCCAGCAGCCCATTAGCGGGAGGGCCGGGAAATGAGCAGTTCTTC. As protein: CASSPLAGGPGNEQFF.

The gene calls are TRBV20-1 and TRBJ2-3; D not certain. The V gene's germline CDR1 is DFQATT and CDR2 SNEGSKA (reference sequence). Between the trimmed V and J ends, which lost 6 bases and 3 bases, there was a span of 4 bases. CDR3 size: 10 residues. CDR3 bases: TGCAGTGCCTCTACAGATACGCAGTATTTT. Its protein is CSASTDTQYF.

J is TRBJ2-3 and V is TRBV5-1; weak D call: TRBD1 (6 bases). Trimming shortened V by 5 bases and J by 6 bases, and 19 bases separated the two germline ends. CDR1 and CDR2 from the germline V gene are SGHRS and YFSETQ. This CDR3 has 15 residues. In nucleotides, the CDR3 is TGCGCCAGCAGTCCGCGGGCAGGGGACCGGGATACGCAGTATTTT. The encoded protein is CASSPRAGDRDTQYF.

The V gene is TRBV9, the J gene TRBJ1-5; D call uncertain. The CDR3 is 13 residues long. The V end lost 0 bases, the J end lost 3 bases, and 4 bases lay between the germline ends. Per the germline V gene, CDR1 is SGDLS and CDR2 is YYNGEE. The CDR3 region has the DNA TGTGCCAGCAGCGTAGACTTCAATCAGCCCCAGCATTTT. Translation: CASSVDFNQPQHF. The whole variable domain, remainder taken from reference TRBV9 and TRBJ1-5, is DSGVTQTPKHLITATGQRVTLRCSPRSGDLSVYWYQQSLDQGLQFLIQYYNGEERAKGNILERFSAQQFPDLHSELNLSSLELGDSALYFCASSVDFNQPQHFGDGTRLSIL.

V is TRBV28 and J is TRBJ2-7, with D tentatively TRBD2 (6 bases). Trimming removed 8 bases from V and 9 bases from J, with 14 bases in between. The CDR3 spans 11 residues. CDR1 is MDHEN and CDR2 is SYDVKM in the germline V gene. CDR3 loop: CASGDRDLQYF. CDR3 nucleotide sequence: TGTGCCAGCGGTGACCGGGACTTGCAGTACTTC.

This rearrangement joins TRBV28 to TRBJ2-2; D gene uncertain. The germline V gene has CDR1 MDHEN and CDR2 SYDVKM. Trimming took off 4 bases at V and 3 bases at J, with 3 bases between the two ends. This CDR3 spans 12 amino acids. The CDR3 DNA follows: TGTGCCAGCAGTTCGTACACCGGGGAGCTGTTTTTT. Its translation: CASSSYTGELFF.

The V and J genes are TRBV18 and TRBJ1-1; 7 bases map to TRBD1. This CDR3 comprises 17 residues. J gave up 6 bases and V 2 bases, and 15 bases lay outside the gene matches. In germline, CDR1 is KGHSH, CDR2 LQKENI. As DNA, the CDR3 is TGTGCCAGCTCACCAATGGATCAGACAGGGAGATTCGCTGAAGCTTTCTTT. Translation: CASSPMDQTGRFAEAFF.

CDR3 protein: CASSQEAGQGSELFF. The CDR3 DNA sequence: TGTGCCAGCAGCCAAGAAGCAGGACAGGGGTCGGAGCTGTTTTTT. The V gene is TRBV4-2, the J gene TRBJ2-2, with 9 bases lining up with TRBD1. The CDR3 has 15 residues. V was clipped by 0 bases and J by 10 bases; unmatched bases: 6. Germline CDR1 and CDR2: LGHNA and YNFKEQ.

This clone was found a few times. CDR3: CASSLGGTGLLGAEAFF. As DNA, the CDR3 is TGTGCCAGCAGCCTGGGGGGGACAGGTTTGTTGGGAGCCGAAGCTTTCTTT. The rearrangement uses TRBV7-9 and TRBJ1-1; 8 bases align to TRBD1. Losses at the gene ends were 5 bases for V and 8 bases for J; bases not matched to a gene: 19. CDR3 size: 17 residues. Germline CDR1 reads SEHNR; CDR2 reads FQNEAQ (reference sequence).

The gene calls are TRBV2 and TRBJ2-2; 8 bases are a match to TRBD2. The V segment lost 4 bases and the J segment 0 bases; nucleotides outside the gene matches: 4. The CDR3 extends over 16 amino acids. The germline gives CDR1 SNHLY, CDR2 FYNNEI. DNA of the CDR3: TGTGCCAGCAGTGGGCAGGGACTAGCGAACACCGGGGAGCTGTTTTTT. It translates to CASSGQGLANTGELFF.